This passage covers 25 T cell receptor beta chains from one sample sequenced in a study of blood T cells in healthy people across ages. A second PCR of about 6 to 11 cycles used a sample-barcoded 5' primer and a J-beta primer mix. TCRdb reanalysed the 5' RACE reads using MiXCR and keeps one entry per CDR3 protein. The repertoire has about 600,000 distinct CDR3 sequences, under 55% of them found once; the top ten carry under 30%. Sequenced sample: blood. The receptors derive from a man older than 75 in good health.

This clonotype was seen a few times. The chain is built from TRBV7-2 and TRBJ2-1; no firm D call. V was trimmed by 2 bases and J by 3 bases, leaving 14 bases between them. This CDR3 has 16 residues. Germline V gives CDR1 SGHTA, CDR2 FQGNSA. As DNA, the CDR3 is TGTGCCAGCAGCTTAAAAAGAAGCTGGGTCTACAATGAGCAGTTCTTC. This gives the protein CASSLKRSWVYNEQFF. Using reference TRBV7-2 and TRBJ2-1 for the parts outside the CDR3, the full variable domain is GAGVSQSPSNKVTEKGKDVELRCDPISGHTALYWYRQSLGQGLEFLIYFQGNSAPDKSGLPSDRFSAERTGGSVSTLTIQRTQQEDSAVYLCASSLKRSWVYNEQFFGPGTRLTVL.

The genes are TRBV6-6 and TRBJ2-7, with 7 bases aligning to TRBD1. After removal of 6 bases from V and 0 bases from J, the junction contained 11 bases not matched to a gene. Germline V gives CDR1 MNHNY, CDR2 SVGAGI (reference sequence). CDR3 length: 16 residues. The CDR3 nucleotides are TGTGCCAGCAGCGACCTTGGACAGGAAAGCTCCTACGAGCAGTACTTC. It codes for CASSDLGQESSYEQYF.

The table lists this clonotype with a count of one. V and J are TRBV20-1 and TRBJ1-5, with 9 positions matching TRBD1. Germline CDR1 and CDR2: DFQATT and SNEGSKA (reference sequence). V shed 0 bases and J 1 base; nucleotides not matched to a gene: 13. The CDR3 spans 19 residues. The CDR3 reads CSARDQFGTGRMSNQPQHF. The CDR3 DNA is TGCAGTGCTAGAGATCAATTCGGGACAGGGCGGATGAGCAATCAGCCCCAGCATTTT.

Only one count was recorded for this clonotype. The junction shows a germline mismatch at one end, possibly a read error. CDR3 protein: CAGSDSFYEQYF. The DNA for the CDR3 is TGTGCCGGGAGTGACTCGTTCTACGAGCAGTACTTC. The chain employs TRBV30 and TRBJ2-5; maybe TRBD2 (5 bases). The DNA end is a closer match to TRBJ2-7, so the J assignment may be wrong. Looked up from germline, CDR1 is GTSNPN and CDR2 is SVGIG (reference sequence). The CDR3 loop spans 12 amino acids.

This clonotype was seen repeatedly, ten times or more. V is TRBV6-5 and J is TRBJ2-5; D may be TRBD1 (6 bases). The germline CDR1 and CDR2 sequences are MNHEY and SVGAGI. This CDR3 comprises 17 residues. V dropped 0 bases and J dropped 1 base, with 15 bases sitting between them. CDR3 amino acids: CASSYSRGHRAQETQYF. In DNA, the CDR3 is TGTGCCAGCAGTTACTCGAGGGGACACAGAGCCCAAGAGACCCAGTACTTC.

This clonotype has a handful of counts. The genes are TRBV6-5 and TRBJ2-7, with unresolved D. V was pared by 5 bases and J by 5 bases, with 7 bases between. CDR1 is MNHEY and CDR2 is SVGAGI in the germline V gene. The CDR3 sequence is 11 residues long. CDR3 amino acids: CASSRKDEQYF. The CDR3, as DNA: TGTGCCAGCAGTCGCAAGGACGAGCAGTACTTC.

CDR3 coding DNA: TGCGCCAGCAGCCAAGAATATTTTGGGGGAGAGGAAGTAGATACGCAGTATTTT. Translated: CASSQEYFGGEEVDTQYF. This chain links TRBV4-3 with TRBJ2-3; D may be TRBD1 or TRBD2 (5 bases each). V was pared by 0 bases and J by 5 bases, with 21 bases between. The length of the CDR3 is 18 residues. Germline V lookup: CDR1 LGHNA, CDR2 YSLEER.

This chain uses TRBV28 with TRBJ2-3; possibly TRBD2 for D (7 bases). In germline, CDR1 is MDHEN, CDR2 SYDVKM. V was clipped by 5 bases and J by 2 bases, with 14 bases between them. The CDR3 sequence is 15 residues long. This CDR3 reads CASSQRGGFTDTQYF. The DNA for the CDR3 is TGTGCCAGCAGTCAAAGGGGGGGGTTCACAGATACGCAGTATTTT.

There are a few counts of this clonotype. The chain employs TRBV7-2 and TRBJ2-4; 9 bases are shared with TRBD1. Germline lookup yields CDR1 SGHTA and CDR2 FQGNSA. Trimming cost V 5 bases and J 0 bases; bases outside gene matches: 8. CDR3 length equals 17 residues. The chain's CDR3 is CASSRGQGGVAKNIQYF. In DNA form, the CDR3 reads TGTGCCAGCAGCCGGGGACAGGGAGGGGTAGCCAAAAACATTCAGTACTTC.

This chain connects TRBV7-2 to TRBJ2-1; D unclear. The CDR3 is made up of 13 amino acids. The germline V gene encodes CDR1 SGHTA and CDR2 FQGNSA. V gave up 4 bases and J gave up 8 bases, with 12 bases separating them. The CDR3 sequence: CASSYRRIDEQFF. CDR3 sequence (DNA): TGTGCCAGCAGCTACCGTAGGATTGATGAGCAGTTCTTC.

This clonotype has more than one count but fewer than ten. The chain employs TRBV18 and TRBJ2-1; 13 bases fit TRBD2. Per the germline V gene, CDR1 is KGHSH and CDR2 is LQKENI. The CDR3 length is 15 residues. V shed 5 bases, J shed 10 bases, and the junction held 8 bases outside the gene matches. The CDR3 spells CASSFGLAGATEQFF. In DNA form, the CDR3 reads TGTGCCAGCTCATTTGGACTAGCGGGAGCCACCGAGCAGTTCTTC.

This clonotype was recorded at least ten times. The chain has TRBV4-3 and TRBJ2-3; unclear D gene. Germline V gene sequence: CDR1 LGHNA, CDR2 YSLEER. The CDR3 is made up of 13 amino acids. Trimming pared 0 bases from V and 6 bases from J, leaving 7 bases between. Here the CDR3 reads CASSQERRDTQYF. The DNA of the CDR3 is TGCGCCAGCAGCCAAGAACGGCGGGATACGCAGTATTTT.

The table lists this clonotype with a few counts. This rearrangement joins TRBV9 to TRBJ2-3; 8 bases are a match to TRBD2. There are 16 residues in the CDR3. Trimming cost V 0 bases and J 10 bases; bases outside gene matches: 13. Germline V gene sequence: CDR1 SGDLS, CDR2 YYNGEE. This CDR3 is CASSVGASGHQQAQYF. In DNA, the CDR3 is TGTGCCAGCAGCGTAGGGGCTAGCGGGCATCAACAAGCGCAGTATTTT.

The V gene is TRBV3-1, the J gene TRBJ2-7; unclear D gene. This CDR3 has 15 residues. V lost 1 base and J 2 bases, leaving 12 bases between the germline ends. Germline V lookup: CDR1 LGHDT, CDR2 YNNKEL (reference sequence). CDR3 loop: CASSQAPGDPYEQYF. DNA of the CDR3: TGTGCCAGCAGCCAAGCGCCTGGGGATCCCTACGAGCAGTACTTC.

This clonotype was detected only once. The chain links TRBV20-1 to TRBJ1-2; the match to TRBD1 covers 9 bases. V gave up 0 bases and J gave up 8 bases; unmatched junction bases: 7. This CDR3 spans 14 amino acids. Per the germline V gene, CDR1 is DFQATT and CDR2 is SNEGSKA (reference sequence). CDR3 amino acids: CSARDSRTGVGYTF. The CDR3 DNA reads TGCAGTGCTAGAGATTCCAGGACAGGGGTCGGCTACACCTTC.

About this clonotype itself: Given a much more abundant clone one base away, this may be a read error. The J gene is TRBJ2-6, the V gene TRBV6-6; D is unresolved. This CDR3 comprises 14 residues. Germline CDR1 and CDR2: MNHNY and SVGAGI (reference sequence). Trimming pared 0 bases from V and 3 bases from J, leaving 3 bases between. The DNA for the CDR3 is TGTGCCAGCAGTTACTCGGTTGGGGCCAACGTCCTGACTTTC. Encoded protein: CASSYSVGANVLTF.

This rearrangement joins TRBV11-1 to TRBJ2-1, with 7 bases that match TRBD2. V lost 5 bases to trimming and J lost 15 bases; unmatched junction nucleotides: 16. Per germline, CDR1 SGHAT and CDR2 FQDESV (reference sequence). This CDR3 region has 14 residues. The CDR3 sequence: CASSPAGLTGGVFF. The CDR3 nucleotides read TGTGCCAGCAGCCCGGCTGGTCTAACGGGGGGTGTGTTCTTC.

The genes are TRBV5-1 and TRBJ2-1; maybe TRBD2 (6 bases). Germline CDR1 is SGHRS and CDR2 is YFSETQ. Trimming pared 5 bases from V and 10 bases from J, leaving 19 bases between. The CDR3 sequence is 14 residues long. CDR3 DNA sequence: TGCGCCAGCAGATCGGCGGGACCCTCCGGGGAGCAGTTCTTC. Its translation is CASRSAGPSGEQFF.

This clonotype occurred a few times. CDR3 amino acids: CAISSGTRSYEQYF. The CDR3 DNA follows: TGTGCCATCAGCTCCGGGACACGGTCCTACGAGCAGTACTTC. The chain carries TRBV10-3 and TRBJ2-7; possibly TRBD1 for D (6 bases). The CDR3 runs 14 residues. Trimming cost V 6 bases and J 1 base, with 13 bases left between them. CDR1 is ENHRY and CDR2 is SYGVKD in the germline V gene.

The chain has TRBV24-1 and TRBJ2-1; 9 positions agree with TRBD1. The germline CDR1 and CDR2 sequences are KGHDR and SFDVKD. The CDR3 spans 19 residues. The V segment lost 3 bases and the J segment 0 bases; nucleotides outside the gene matches: 11. CDR3 amino acids: CATSDQGQGVTSSYNEQFF. CDR3 nucleotide sequence: TGTGCCACCAGTGATCAGGGACAGGGCGTGACGAGCTCCTACAATGAGCAGTTCTTC.

This sequence joins TRBV20-1 and TRBJ2-3, with D perhaps given as TRBD1 or TRBD2 (5 bases each). The germline V gene has CDR1 DFQATT and CDR2 SNEGSKA (reference sequence). The CDR3 is 14 amino acids. V lost 1 base and J 6 bases, leaving 14 bases between the germline ends. The CDR3 coding sequence is TGCAGTGCTAGAGGGGGGATTATCCAGGATACGCAGTATTTT. Translation: CSARGGIIQDTQYF.

This clonotype was counted ten times or more. V gene TRBV6-5 combines with J gene TRBJ2-2, with D perhaps matching TRBD1 (6 bases). The V and J ends lost 4 bases and 1 base respectively, with 13 bases between them. Germline values: CDR1 MNHEY, CDR2 SVGAGI. The CDR3 consists of 16 residues. The CDR3: CASSSLQGMNTGELFF. In DNA form, the CDR3 reads TGTGCCAGCAGTTCCCTGCAGGGGATGAACACCGGGGAGCTGTTTTTT.

The chain joins TRBV7-9 to TRBJ2-7, with 7 positions matching TRBD2. CDR3 length: 13 amino acids. CDR1 is SEHNR and CDR2 is FQNEAQ in the germline V gene (reference sequence). J was trimmed by 7 bases and V by 6 bases; bases with no gene match: 9. The CDR3 bases are TGTGCCAGCAGAAACTCGGGGGGAGAGGAGCAGTACTTC. This gives the protein CASRNSGGEEQYF.

The gene calls are TRBV29-1 and TRBJ2-6, with D perhaps given as TRBD1 or TRBD2 (5 bases each). V lost 6 bases and J 0 bases, leaving 9 bases between the germline ends. Germline V gene lookup returns CDR1 SQVTM and CDR2 ANQGSEA. This CDR3 has 14 residues. The CDR3 DNA follows: TGCAGCGTCCGGGACCGCTCTGGGGCCAACGTCCTGACTTTC. Its translation: CSVRDRSGANVLTF.

The rearrangement links TRBV10-3 to TRBJ2-1; 14 bases agree with TRBD2. V lost 4 bases to trimming and J lost 0 bases; unmatched junction nucleotides: 5. Germline CDR1 ENHRY, CDR2 SYGVKD. CDR3 length equals 18 residues. The CDR3 loop is CAISAGLAGDSSYNEQFF. CDR3 DNA sequence: TGTGCCATCAGTGCGGGACTAGCGGGAGATAGCTCCTACAATGAGCAGTTCTTC.